The sequence of this T cell receptor beta chain was determined in a study of T cells in Graves' hyperthyroidism and ophthalmopathy. Study context: Peripheral blood was collected at initial diagnosis, before any treatment. Study-level points and caveats: With a median lead of approximately 6 months before onset, the model predicted ophthalmopathy. Most thyroid-expanded clonotypes above 0.001 were also found in blood.

Amplified TCR beta CDR3 regions derived from RNA transcripts. TCR CDR3 regions were first amplified by RT-PCR with HTBI primers. TCRdb independently ran MiXCR on the multiplex PCR reads; one entry per CDR3 protein. Here the sample spans roughly 710,000 distinct CDR3 sequences, roughly 32% being singletons. Looked up from germline, CDR1 is ENHRY and CDR2 is SYGVKD. The ends lost 3 bases at V and 6 bases at J; junction bases unmatched: 10. CDR3 length: 16 residues. PBMCs were collected from an approximately 9.4 ml volume of fresh peripheral blood. In this sample, this clonotype turned up many times. Its antigen remains unknown.

This sequence originates from a woman aged 40 to 50 with Graves' hyperthyroidism. Sequenced sample: blood. The chain carries TRBV10-3 and TRBJ2-7; 11 bases are shared with TRBD1. Here the CDR3 reads CAISEPDRGLGGEQYF. The CDR3 DNA sequence: TGTGCCATCAGTGAACCGGACAGGGGGCTAGGTGGCGAGCAGTACTTC.